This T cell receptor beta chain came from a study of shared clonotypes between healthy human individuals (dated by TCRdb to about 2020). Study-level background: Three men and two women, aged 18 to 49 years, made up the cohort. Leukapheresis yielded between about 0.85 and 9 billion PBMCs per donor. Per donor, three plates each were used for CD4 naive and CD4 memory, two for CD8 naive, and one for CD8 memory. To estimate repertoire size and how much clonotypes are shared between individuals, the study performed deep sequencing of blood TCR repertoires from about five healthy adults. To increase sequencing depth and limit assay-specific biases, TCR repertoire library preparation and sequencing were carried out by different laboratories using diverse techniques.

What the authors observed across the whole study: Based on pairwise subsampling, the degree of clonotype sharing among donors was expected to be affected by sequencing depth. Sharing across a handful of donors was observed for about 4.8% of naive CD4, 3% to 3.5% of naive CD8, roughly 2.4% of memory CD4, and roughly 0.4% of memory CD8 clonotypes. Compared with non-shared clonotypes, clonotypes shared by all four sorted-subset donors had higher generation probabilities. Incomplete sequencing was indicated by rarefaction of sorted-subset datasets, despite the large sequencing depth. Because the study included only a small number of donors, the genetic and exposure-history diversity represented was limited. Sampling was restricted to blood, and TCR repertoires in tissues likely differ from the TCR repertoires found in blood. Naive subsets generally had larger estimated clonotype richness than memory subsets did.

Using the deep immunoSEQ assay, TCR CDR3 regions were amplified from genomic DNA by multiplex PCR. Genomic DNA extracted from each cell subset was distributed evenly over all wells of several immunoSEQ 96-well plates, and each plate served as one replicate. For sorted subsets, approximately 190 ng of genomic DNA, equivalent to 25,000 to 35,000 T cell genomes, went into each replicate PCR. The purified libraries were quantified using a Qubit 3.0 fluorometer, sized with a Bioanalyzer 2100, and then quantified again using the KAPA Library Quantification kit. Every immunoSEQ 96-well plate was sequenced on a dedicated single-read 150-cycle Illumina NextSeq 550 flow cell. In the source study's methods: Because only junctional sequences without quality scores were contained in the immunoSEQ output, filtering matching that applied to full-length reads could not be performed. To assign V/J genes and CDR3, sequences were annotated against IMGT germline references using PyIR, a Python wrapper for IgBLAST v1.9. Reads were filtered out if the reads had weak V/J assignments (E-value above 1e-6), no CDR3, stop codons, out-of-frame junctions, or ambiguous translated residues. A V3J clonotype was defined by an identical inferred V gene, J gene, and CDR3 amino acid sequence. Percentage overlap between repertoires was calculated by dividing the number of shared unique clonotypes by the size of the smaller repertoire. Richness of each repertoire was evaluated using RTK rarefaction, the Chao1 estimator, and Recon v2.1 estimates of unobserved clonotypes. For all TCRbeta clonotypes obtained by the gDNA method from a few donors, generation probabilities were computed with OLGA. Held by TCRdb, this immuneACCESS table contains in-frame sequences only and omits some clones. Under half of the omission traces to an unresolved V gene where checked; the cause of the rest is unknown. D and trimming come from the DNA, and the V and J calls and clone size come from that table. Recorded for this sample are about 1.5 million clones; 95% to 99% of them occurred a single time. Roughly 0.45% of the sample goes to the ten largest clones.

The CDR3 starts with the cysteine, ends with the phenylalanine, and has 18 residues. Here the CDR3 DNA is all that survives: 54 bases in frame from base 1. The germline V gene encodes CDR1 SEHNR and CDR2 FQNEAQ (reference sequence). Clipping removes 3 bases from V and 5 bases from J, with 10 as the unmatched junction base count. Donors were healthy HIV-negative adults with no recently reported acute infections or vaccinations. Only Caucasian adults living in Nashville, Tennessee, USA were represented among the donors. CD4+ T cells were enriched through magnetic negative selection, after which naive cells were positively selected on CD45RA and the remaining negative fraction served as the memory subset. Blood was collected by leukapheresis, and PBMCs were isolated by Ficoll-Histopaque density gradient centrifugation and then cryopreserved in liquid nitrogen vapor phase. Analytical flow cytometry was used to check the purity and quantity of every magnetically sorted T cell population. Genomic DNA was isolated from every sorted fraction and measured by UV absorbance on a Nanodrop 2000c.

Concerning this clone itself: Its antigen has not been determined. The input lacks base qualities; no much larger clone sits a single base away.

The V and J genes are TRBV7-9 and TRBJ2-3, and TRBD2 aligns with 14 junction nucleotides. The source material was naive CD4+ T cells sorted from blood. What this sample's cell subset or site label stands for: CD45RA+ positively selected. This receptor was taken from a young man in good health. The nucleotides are TGTGCCAGCAGCTTGTTAAGGGGACTAGCGGGAGTGGAAGATACGCAGTATTTT. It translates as CASSLLRGLAGVEDTQYF.